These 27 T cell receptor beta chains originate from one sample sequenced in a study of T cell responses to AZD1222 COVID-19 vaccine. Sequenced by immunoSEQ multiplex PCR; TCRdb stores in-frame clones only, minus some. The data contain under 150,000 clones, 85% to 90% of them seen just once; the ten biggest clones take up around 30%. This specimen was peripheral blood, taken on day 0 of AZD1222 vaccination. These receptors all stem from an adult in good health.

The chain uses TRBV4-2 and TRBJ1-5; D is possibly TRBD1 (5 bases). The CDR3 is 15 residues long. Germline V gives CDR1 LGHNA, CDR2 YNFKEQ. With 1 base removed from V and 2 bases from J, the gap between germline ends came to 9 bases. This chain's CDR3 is CASSQGGQGNQPQHF. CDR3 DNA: TGTGCCAGCAGCCAAGGGGGCCAGGGCAATCAGCCCCAGCATTTT.

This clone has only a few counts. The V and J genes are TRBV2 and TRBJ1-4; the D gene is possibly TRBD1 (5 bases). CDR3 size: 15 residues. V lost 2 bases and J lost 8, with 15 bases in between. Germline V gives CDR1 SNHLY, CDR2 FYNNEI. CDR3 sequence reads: CASSEWAGIGEKLFF. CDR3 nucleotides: TGTGCCAGCAGTGAATGGGCAGGGATTGGGGAAAAACTGTTTTTT.

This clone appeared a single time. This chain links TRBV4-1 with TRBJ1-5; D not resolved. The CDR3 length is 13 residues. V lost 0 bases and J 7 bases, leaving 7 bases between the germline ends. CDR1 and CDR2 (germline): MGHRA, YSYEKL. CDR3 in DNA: TGCGCCAGCAGCCAAGATTCCGAGCAGCCCCAGCATTTT. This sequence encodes CASSQDSEQPQHF.

DNA for the CDR3: TGTGCCAGCAGCTTGGCCTCACAGGGGAGAAGAGGGGATACGCAGTATTTT. As protein: CASSLASQGRRGDTQYF. The chain has TRBV5-4 and TRBJ2-3; 7 bases align to TRBD1. Germline lookup yields CDR1 SGHNT and CDR2 YYREEE (reference sequence). This CDR3 is built from 17 residues. Trimming cost V 0 bases and J 6 bases; bases outside gene matches: 13.

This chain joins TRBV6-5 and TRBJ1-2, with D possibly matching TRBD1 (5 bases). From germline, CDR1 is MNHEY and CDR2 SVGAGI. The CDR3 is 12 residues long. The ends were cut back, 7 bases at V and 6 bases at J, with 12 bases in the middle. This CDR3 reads CASTRDGHGYTF. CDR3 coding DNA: TGTGCCAGCACTAGGGACGGACATGGCTACACCTTC.

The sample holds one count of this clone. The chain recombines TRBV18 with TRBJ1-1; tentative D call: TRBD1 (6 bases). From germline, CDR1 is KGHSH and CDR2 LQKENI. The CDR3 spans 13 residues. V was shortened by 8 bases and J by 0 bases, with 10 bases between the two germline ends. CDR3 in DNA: TGTGCCAGCAAACAGGGAGTGAACACTGAAGCTTTCTTT. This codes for CASKQGVNTEAFF. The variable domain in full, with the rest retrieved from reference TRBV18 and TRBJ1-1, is NAGVMQNPRHLVRRRGQEARLRCSPMKGHSHVYWYRQLPEEGLKFMVYLQKENIIDESGMPKERFSAEFPKEGPSILRIQQVVRGDSAAYFCASKQGVNTEAFFGQGTRLTVV.

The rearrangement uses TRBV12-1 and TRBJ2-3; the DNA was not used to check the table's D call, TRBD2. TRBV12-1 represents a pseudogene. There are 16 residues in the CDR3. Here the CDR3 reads CASSFARAPGADTQYF. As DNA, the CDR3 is TGTGCCAGCAGCTTTGCGCGAGCCCCGGGGGCAGATACGCAGTATTTT.

CDR3 amino acids: CASKGIEAFF. In DNA, the CDR3 is TGTGCCAGCAAGGGTATTGAAGCTTTCTTT. The chain has TRBV6-6 and TRBJ1-1; D uncertain. Trimming shortened V by 7 bases and J by 7 bases, and 7 bases separated the two germline ends. Germline CDR1 is MNHNY and CDR2 is SVGAGI (reference sequence). The CDR3 sequence is 10 residues long.

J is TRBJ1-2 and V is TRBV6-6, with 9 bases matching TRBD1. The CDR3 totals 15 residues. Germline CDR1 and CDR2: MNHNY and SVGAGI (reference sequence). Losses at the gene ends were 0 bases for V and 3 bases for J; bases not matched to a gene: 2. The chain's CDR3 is CASSYSTGGHYGYTF. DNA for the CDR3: TGTGCCAGCAGTTACTCGACAGGGGGGCACTATGGCTACACCTTC.

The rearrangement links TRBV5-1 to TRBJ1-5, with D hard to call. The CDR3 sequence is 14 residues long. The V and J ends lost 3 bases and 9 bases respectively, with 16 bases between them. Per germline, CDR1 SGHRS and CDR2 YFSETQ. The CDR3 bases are TGCGCCAGCAGCTACCTCCCGTCGGCGGGGCCCCAGCATTTT. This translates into CASSYLPSAGPQHF.

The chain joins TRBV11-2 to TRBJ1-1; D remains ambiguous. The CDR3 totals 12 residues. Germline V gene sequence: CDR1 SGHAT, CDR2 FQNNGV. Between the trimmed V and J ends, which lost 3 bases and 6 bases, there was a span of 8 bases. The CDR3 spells CASSFGGAEAFF. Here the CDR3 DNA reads TGTGCCAGCAGCTTTGGAGGTGCTGAAGCTTTCTTT.

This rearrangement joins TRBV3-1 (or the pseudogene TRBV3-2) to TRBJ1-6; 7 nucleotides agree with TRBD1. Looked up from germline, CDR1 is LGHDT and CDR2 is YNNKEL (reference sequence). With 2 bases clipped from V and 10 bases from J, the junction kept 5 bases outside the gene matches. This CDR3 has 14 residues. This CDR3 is CASSQRDSLSPLHF. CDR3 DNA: TGTGCCAGCAGCCAACGGGACAGTTTGTCACCCCTCCACTTT.

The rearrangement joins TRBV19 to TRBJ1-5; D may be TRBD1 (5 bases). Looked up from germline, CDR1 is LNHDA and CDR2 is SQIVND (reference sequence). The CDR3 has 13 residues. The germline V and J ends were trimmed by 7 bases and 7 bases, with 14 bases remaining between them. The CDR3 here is CASTWDGGQPQHF. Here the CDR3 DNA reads TGTGCCAGTACTTGGGACGGTGGGCAGCCCCAGCATTTT.

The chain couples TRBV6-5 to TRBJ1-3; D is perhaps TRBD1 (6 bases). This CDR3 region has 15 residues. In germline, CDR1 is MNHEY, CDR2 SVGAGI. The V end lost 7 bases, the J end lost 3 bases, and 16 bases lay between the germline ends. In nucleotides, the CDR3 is TGTGCCAGCACTCTGAGGGGGGCGCGTGGAAACACCATATATTTT. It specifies CASTLRGARGNTIYF.

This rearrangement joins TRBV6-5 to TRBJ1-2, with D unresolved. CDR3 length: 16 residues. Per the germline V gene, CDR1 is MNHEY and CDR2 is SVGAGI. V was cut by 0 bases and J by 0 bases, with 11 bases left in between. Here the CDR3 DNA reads TGTGCCAGCAGTTACTCGAGGGAAGGCCCTAACTATGGCTACACCTTC. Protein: CASSYSREGPNYGYTF.

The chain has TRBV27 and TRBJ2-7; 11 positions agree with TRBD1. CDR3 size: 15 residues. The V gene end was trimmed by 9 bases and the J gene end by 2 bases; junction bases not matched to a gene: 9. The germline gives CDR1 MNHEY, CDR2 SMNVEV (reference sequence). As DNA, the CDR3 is TGTGCCAGTAAACCTTTGGACAGGGGGCCCTACGAGCAGTACTTC. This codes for CASKPLDRGPYEQYF.

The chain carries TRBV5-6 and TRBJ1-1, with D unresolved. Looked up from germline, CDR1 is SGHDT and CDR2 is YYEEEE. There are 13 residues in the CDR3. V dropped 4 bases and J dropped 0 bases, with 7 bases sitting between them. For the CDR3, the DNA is TGTGCCAGCAGCCTGTGGATGAACACTGAAGCTTTCTTT. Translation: CASSLWMNTEAFF. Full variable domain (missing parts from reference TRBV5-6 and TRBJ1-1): DAGVTQSPTHLIKTRGQQVTLRCSPKSGHDTVSWYQQALGQGPQFIFQYYEEEERQRGNFPDRFSGHQFPNYSSELNVNALLLGDSALYLCASSLWMNTEAFFGQGTRLTVV.

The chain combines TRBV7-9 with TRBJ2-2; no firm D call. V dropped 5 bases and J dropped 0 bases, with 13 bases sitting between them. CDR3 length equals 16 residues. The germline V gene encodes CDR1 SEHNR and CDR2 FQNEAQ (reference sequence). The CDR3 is CASSPVGLANTGELFF. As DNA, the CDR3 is TGTGCCAGCAGCCCCGTGGGGTTGGCGAACACCGGGGAGCTGTTTTTT.

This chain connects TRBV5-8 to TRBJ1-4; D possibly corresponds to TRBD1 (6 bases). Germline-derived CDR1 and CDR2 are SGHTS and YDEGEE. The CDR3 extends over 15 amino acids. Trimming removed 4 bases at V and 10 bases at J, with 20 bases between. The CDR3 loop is CASSRGWGAGGKLFF. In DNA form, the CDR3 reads TGTGCCAGCAGCCGGGGGTGGGGGGCCGGCGGAAAACTGTTTTTT.

The CDR3 loop reads CASSLGEQGEQYF. Written as DNA, the CDR3 is TGTGCCAGCAGTTTAGGGGAGCAGGGGGAGCAGTACTTC. V usage is TRBV27 and J usage is TRBJ2-7; tentative D call: TRBD1 (6 bases). Trimming left V 2 bases short and J 7 bases short, with 12 bases between. This CDR3 contains 13 residues. The germline CDR1 and CDR2 sequences are MNHEY and SMNVEV (reference sequence).

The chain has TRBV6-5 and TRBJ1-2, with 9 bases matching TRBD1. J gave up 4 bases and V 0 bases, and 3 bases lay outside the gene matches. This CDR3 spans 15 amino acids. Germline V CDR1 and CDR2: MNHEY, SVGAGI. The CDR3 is CASSYSDRGIYGYTF. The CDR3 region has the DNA TGTGCCAGCAGTTACTCGGACAGGGGTATCTATGGCTACACCTTC.

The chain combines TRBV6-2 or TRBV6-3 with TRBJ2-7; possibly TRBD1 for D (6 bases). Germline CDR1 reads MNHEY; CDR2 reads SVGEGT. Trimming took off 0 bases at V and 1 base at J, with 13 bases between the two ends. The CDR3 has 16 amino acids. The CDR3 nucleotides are TGTGCCAGCAGTTACTCGGCAGGGGTACTATCCTACGAGCAGTACTTC. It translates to CASSYSAGVLSYEQYF.

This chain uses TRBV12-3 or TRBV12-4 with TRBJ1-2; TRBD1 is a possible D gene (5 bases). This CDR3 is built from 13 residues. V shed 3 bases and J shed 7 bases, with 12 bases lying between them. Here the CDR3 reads CASSFIGEVGYTF. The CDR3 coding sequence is TGTGCCAGCAGTTTTATAGGGGAGGTTGGCTACACCTTC.

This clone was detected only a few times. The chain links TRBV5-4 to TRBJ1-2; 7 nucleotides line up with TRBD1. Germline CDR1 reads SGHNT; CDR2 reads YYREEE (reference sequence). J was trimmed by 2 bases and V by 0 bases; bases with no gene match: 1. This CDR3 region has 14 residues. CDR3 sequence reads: CASSLDRGNYGYTF. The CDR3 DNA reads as TGTGCCAGCAGCTTGGACAGGGGAAACTATGGCTACACCTTC.

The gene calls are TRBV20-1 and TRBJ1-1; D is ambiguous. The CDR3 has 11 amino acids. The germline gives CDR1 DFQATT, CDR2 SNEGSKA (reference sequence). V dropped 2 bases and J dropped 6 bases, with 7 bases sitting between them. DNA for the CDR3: TGCAGTGCTAGACCTCGGGCTGAAGCTTTCTTT. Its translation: CSARPRAEAFF.

The CDR3 region has the DNA TGTGCCAGCAGCCCCAGGACAACTAGCACAGATACGCAGTATTTT. This codes for CASSPRTTSTDTQYF. This chain uses TRBV7-3 with TRBJ2-3; possibly TRBD1 for D (5 bases). The CDR3 extends over 15 amino acids. The germline V and J ends were trimmed by 5 bases and 0 bases, with 12 bases remaining between them. CDR1 is SGHTA and CDR2 is FQGTGA in the germline V gene.

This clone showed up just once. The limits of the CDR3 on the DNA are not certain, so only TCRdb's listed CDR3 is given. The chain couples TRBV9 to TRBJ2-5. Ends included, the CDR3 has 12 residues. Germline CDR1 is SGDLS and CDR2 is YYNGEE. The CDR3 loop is CASSVATGTPHF.